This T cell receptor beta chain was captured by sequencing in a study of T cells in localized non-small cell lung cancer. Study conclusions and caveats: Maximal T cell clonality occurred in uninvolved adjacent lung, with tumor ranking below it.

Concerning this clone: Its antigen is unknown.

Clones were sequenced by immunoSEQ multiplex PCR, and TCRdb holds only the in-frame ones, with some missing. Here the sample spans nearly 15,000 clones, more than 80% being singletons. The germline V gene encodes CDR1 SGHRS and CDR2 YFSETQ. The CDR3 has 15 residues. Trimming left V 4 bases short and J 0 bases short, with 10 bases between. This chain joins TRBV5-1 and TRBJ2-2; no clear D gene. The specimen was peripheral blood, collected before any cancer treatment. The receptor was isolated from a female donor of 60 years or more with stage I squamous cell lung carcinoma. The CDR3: CASSPPTSNTGELFF. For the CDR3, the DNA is TGCGCCAGCAGCCCCCCTACCTCGAACACCGGGGAGCTGTTTTTT.